This T cell receptor (beta chain) derives from a study of blood T cell repertoires in COVID-19. Looking at the study overall: There were acute and convalescent COVID-19 samples, and they came from the United States, Italy and Spain.

Only in-frame clones appear in the TCRdb table, and some are missing; sequencing was by immunoSEQ multiplex PCR. This sample has 95,000 to 120,000 clones, with over 75% found just once. This receptor was identified in a woman in her 70s who had recovered from COVID-19. The sample consisted of peripheral blood.

Here the CDR3 reads CASSAGGSNYGYTF. The CDR3 DNA follows: TGTGCCAGCAGCGCCGGGGGGTCTAACTATGGCTACACCTTC. The J gene is TRBJ1-2, the V gene TRBV9; D possibly corresponds to TRBD1 (5 bases). With 3 bases removed from V and 0 bases from J, the gap between germline ends came to 9 bases. The CDR3 has 14 amino acids. Looked up from germline, CDR1 is SGDLS and CDR2 is YYNGEE.